This T cell receptor (beta chain) was recorded in a study of Ad26.COV2.S vaccination and SARS-CoV-2 variants. Between the trimmed V and J ends, which lost 5 bases and 0 bases, there was a span of 12 bases. Germline V gene sequence: CDR1 SGHRS, CDR2 YFSETQ. The CDR3 length is 16 residues. The sample holds one count of this clone. Assay: immunoSEQ multiplex PCR; the TCRdb copy retains only in-frame clones and omits some. The data show over 110,000 clones, about nine tenths seen once. The receptor was derived from a human donor who had recovered from COVID-19. The sample consisted of peripheral blood, taken after recovery from COVID-19. J is TRBJ2-6 and V is TRBV5-1; D is ambiguous. The CDR3 sequence is CASSSAGPSGANVLTF. Here the CDR3 DNA reads TGCGCCAGCAGTTCGGCTGGACCCTCTGGGGCCAACGTCCTGACTTTC.